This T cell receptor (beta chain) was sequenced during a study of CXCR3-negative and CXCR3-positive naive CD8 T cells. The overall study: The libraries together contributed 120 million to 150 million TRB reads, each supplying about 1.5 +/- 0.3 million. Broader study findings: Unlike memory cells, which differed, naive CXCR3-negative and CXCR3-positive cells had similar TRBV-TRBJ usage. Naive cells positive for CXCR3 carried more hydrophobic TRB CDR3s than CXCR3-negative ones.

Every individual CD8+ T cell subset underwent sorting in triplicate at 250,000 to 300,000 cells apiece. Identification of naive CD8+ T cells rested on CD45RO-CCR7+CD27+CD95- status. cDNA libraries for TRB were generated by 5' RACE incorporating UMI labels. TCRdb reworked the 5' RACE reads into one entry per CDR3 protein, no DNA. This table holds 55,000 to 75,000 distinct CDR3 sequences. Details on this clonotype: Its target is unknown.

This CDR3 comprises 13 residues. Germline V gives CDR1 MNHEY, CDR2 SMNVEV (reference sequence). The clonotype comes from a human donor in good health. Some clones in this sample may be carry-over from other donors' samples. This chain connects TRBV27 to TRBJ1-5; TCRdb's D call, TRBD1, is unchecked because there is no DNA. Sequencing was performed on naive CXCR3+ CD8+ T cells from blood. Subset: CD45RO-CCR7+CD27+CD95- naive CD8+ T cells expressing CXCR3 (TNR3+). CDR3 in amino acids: CASSLQGYQPQHF.